Listed below are T cell receptor beta chains from one sample, sequenced in a study of T cell responses to AZD1222 COVID-19 vaccine. Clones were sequenced by immunoSEQ multiplex PCR, and TCRdb holds only the in-frame ones, with some missing. This repertoire shows roughly 120,000 clones, more than 85% found once; its top ten account for roughly 7.4%. The sample in question was peripheral blood, obtained on day 0 of AZD1222 vaccination. The receptors shown here come from an adult in good health. Both conserved end residues are trimmed from each CDR3. Clone size is stated in some rows and not others, as once, few, many or a class when expanded.

V gene	clone size	J gene	CDR3 protein
TRBV6-5	once	TRBJ2-7	AAGYASYEQY
TRBV2	-	TRBJ2-3	ASQTDRSSTDTQY
TRBV6-6	-	TRBJ1-4	ASRYRGRSEKLF
TRBV7-2	-	TRBJ2-5	ASSLALQRGVQETQY
TRBV7-2	-	TRBJ1-6	ASSLAWGLYSPLH
TRBV7-6	-	TRBJ1-1	ASSHPDNEEGNTEAF
TRBV19	-	TRBJ1-2	ASSMTGLGYT
TRBV30	-	TRBJ1-6	AWRQTEGGEPLH
TRBV7-9	-	TRBJ1-6	ASSLLGGAHNSPLH
TRBV10-3	-	TRBJ1-4	AISEVSGGQEKLF
TRBV27	-	TRBJ2-7	ASSPGTPPLRYEQY
TRBV7-2	-	TRBJ1-5	ASSLGYGNQPQH
TRBV6-6	-	TRBJ2-3	ASSYSIYREDTQY
TRBV5-1	-	TRBJ2-3	ASSLVLQHSTDTQY
TRBV18	once	TRBJ2-5	ASSGLRPPQETQY
TRBV7-7	-	TRBJ2-1	ASSLGHYNEQF
TRBV4-1	-	TRBJ2-3	ASSQEGGGPQDTQY
TRBV6-5	-	TRBJ2-1	ASRTGPAYNEQF
TRBV6-5	-	TRBJ1-3	ASTNNGGFGNTIY
TRBV28	-	TRBJ1-4	ASSPIRDTRGPNEKLF
TRBV4-2	-	TRBJ1-2	ASSQGAFNYGYT
TRBV7-2	-	TRBJ1-2	ASSSDRGYGYT
TRBV6-8	-	TRBJ2-1	ASSYMDLWQF
TRBV11-2	-	TRBJ1-3	ASSLERGAGNTIY
TRBV3-1/TRBV3-2	-	TRBJ2-7	ASSGTGHEQY
TRBV6-1	-	TRBJ1-6	ASSESLGQNGSPLH